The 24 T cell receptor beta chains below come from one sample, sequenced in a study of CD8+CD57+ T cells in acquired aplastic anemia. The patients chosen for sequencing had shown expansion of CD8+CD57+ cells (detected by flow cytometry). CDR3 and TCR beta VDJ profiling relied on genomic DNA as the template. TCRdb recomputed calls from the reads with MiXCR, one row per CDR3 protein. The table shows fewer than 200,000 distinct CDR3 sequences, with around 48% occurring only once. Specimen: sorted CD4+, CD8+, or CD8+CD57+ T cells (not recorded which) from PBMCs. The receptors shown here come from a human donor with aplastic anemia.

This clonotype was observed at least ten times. The CDR3 sequence: CSARDGGTGTDTQYF. The CDR3 DNA reads TGCAGTGCTAGAGATGGGGGTACAGGGACAGATACGCAGTATTTT. V and J are TRBV20-1 and TRBJ2-3; possible D gene TRBD1, 6 bases. V lost 0 bases to trimming and J lost 3 bases, with 13 bases between them. The CDR3 extends over 15 amino acids. Germline CDR1 is DFQATT and CDR2 is SNEGSKA (reference sequence).

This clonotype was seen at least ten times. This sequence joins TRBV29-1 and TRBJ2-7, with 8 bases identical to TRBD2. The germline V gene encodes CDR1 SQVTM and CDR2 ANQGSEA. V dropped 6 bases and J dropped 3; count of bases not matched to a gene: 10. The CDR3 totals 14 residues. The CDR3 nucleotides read TGCAGCGTCGGGGGGGGCGGGGGAGGCTACGAGCAGTACTTC. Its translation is CSVGGGGGGYEQYF.

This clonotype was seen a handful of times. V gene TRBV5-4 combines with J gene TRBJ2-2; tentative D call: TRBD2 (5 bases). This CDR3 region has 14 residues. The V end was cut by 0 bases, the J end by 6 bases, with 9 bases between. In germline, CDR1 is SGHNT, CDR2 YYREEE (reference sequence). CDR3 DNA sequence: TGTGCCAGCAGCTTGGTCGGCGGGTCCGGGGAGCTGTTTTTT. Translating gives CASSLVGGSGELFF.

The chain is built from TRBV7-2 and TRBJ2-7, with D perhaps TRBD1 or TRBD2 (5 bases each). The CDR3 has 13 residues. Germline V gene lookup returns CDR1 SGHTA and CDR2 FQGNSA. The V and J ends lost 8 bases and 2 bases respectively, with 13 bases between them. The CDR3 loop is CASRPGPTYEQYF. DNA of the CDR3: TGTGCCAGCCGGCCGGGACCAACCTACGAGCAGTACTTC.

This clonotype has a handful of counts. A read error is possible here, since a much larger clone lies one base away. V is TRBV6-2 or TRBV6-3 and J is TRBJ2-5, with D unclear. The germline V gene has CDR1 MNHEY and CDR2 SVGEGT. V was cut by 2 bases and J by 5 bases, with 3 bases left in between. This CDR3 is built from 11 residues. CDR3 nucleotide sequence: TGTGCCAGCAGTTACGGGGAGACCCAGTACTTC. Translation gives CASSYGETQYF.

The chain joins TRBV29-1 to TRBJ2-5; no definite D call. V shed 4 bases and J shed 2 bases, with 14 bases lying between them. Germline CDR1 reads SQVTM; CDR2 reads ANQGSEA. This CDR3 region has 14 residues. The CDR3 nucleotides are TGCAGCGTTGCATTATTAGCTGGTCAAGAGACCCAGTACTTC. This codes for CSVALLAGQETQYF.

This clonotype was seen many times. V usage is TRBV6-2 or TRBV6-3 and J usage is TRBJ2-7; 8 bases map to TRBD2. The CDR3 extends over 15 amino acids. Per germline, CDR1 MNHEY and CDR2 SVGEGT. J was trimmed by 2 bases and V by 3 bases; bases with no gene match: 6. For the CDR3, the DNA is TGTGCCAGCAGTTATTCGGCGGGGGGTCCCTACGAGCAGTACTTC. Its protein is CASSYSAGGPYEQYF.

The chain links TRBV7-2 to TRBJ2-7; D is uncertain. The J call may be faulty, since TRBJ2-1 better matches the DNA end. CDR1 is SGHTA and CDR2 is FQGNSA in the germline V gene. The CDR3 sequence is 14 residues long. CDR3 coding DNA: TGTGCCAGCAGCTTAGATGGACCGAGCAATGAGCAGTTCTTC. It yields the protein CASSLDGPSNEQFF.

DNA for the CDR3: TGTGCCAGCAGACGGACAGGGGGCATCGGGCAGTATCCACCCCTCCACTTT. Translated, it gives CASRRTGGIGQYPPLHF. V is TRBV11-1 and J is TRBJ1-6, with 11 bases matching TRBD1. CDR3 size: 17 residues. Trimming took 6 bases from V and 11 from J; bases not matched to a gene: 15. The germline CDR1 and CDR2 sequences are SGHAT and FQDESV (reference sequence).

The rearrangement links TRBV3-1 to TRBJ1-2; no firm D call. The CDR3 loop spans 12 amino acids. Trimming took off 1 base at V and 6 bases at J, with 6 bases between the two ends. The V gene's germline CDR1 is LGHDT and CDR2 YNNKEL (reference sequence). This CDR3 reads CASSQARHGYTF. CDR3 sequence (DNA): TGTGCCAGCAGCCAAGCCAGGCATGGCTACACCTTC.

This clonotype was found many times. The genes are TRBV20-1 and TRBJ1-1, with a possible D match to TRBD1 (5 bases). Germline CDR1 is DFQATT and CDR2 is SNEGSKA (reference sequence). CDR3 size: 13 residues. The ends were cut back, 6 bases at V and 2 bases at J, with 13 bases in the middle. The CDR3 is CSAIRDLNTEAFF. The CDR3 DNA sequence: TGCAGTGCGATCCGGGACCTCAACACTGAAGCTTTCTTT.

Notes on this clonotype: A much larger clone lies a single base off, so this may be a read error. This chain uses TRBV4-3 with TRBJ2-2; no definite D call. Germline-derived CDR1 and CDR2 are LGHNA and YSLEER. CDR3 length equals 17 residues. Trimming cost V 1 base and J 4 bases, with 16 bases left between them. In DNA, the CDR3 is TGCGCCAGCAGCCAAGTCCACCTACCCTTGGGCACCGGGGAGCTGTTTTTT. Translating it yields CASSQVHLPLGTGELFF.

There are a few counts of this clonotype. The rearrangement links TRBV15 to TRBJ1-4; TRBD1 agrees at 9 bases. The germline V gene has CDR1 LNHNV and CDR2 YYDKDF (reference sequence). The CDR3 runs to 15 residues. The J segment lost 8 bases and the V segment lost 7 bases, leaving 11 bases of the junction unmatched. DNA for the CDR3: TGTGCCACCAACGACAGGGGGATGAGAAAAGAAAAACTGTTTTTT. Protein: CATNDRGMRKEKLFF.

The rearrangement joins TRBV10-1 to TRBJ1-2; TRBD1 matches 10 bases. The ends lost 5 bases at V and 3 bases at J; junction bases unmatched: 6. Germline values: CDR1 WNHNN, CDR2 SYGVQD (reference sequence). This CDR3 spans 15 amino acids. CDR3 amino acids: CASSTPTGGDYGYTF. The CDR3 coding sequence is TGCGCCAGCAGTACACCGACAGGGGGCGACTATGGCTACACCTTC.

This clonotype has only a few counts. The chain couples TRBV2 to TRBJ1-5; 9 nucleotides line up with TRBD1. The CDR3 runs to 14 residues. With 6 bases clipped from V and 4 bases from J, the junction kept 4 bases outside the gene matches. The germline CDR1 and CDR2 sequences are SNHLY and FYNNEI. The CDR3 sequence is CASSEQGANQPQHF. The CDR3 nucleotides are TGTGCCAGCAGCGAACAGGGGGCGAATCAGCCCCAGCATTTT.

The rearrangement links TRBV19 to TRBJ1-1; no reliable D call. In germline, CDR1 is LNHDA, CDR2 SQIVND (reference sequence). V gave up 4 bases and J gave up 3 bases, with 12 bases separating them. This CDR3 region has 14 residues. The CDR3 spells CASSKEGADTEAFF. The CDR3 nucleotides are TGTGCCAGTAGTAAGGAGGGAGCGGACACTGAAGCTTTCTTT.

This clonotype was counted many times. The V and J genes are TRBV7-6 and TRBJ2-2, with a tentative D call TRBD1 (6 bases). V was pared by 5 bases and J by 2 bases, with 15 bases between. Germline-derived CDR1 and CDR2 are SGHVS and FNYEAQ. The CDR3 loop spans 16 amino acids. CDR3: CASSPLAGVNTGELFF. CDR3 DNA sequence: TGTGCCAGCAGCCCTCTGGCAGGGGTAAACACCGGGGAGCTGTTTTTT.

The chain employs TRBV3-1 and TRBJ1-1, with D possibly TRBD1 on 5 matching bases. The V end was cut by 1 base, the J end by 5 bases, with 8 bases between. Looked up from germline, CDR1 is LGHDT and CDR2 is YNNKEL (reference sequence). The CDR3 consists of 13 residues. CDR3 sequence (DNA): TGTGCCAGCAGCCAAGTTCCAGGGACTGAAGCTTTCTTT. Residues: CASSQVPGTEAFF.

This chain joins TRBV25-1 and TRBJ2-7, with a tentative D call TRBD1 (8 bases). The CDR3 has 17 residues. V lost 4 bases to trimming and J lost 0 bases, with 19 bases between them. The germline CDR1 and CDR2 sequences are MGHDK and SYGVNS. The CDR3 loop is CASSGITGGDSSYEQYF. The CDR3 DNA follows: TGTGCCAGCAGTGGGATCACAGGGGGGGACAGCTCCTACGAGCAGTACTTC.

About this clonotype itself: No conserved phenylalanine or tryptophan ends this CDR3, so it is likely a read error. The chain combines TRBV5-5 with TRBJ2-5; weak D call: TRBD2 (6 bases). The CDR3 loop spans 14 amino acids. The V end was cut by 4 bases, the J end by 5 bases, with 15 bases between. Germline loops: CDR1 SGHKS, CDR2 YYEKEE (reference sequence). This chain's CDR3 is CASSPRLGGETQYS. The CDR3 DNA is TGTGCCAGCAGCCCCCGACTTGGGGGGGAGACCCAGTACTCC.

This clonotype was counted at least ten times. CDR3 coding DNA: TGTGCCAGCAGTATGCGGGCGAGTACTGAAGCTTTCTTT. This codes for CASSMRASTEAFF. The V gene is TRBV6-2 or TRBV6-3, the J gene TRBJ1-1; D is undetermined. V shed 5 bases and J shed 5 bases, with 12 bases lying between them. Per germline, CDR1 MNHEY and CDR2 SVGEGT. The CDR3 runs to 13 residues.

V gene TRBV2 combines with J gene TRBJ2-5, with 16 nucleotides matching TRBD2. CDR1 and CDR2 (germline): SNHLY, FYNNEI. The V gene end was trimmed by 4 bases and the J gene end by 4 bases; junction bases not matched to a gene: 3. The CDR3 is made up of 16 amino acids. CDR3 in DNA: TGTGCCAGCAGTGCGGGGACTAGCGGGGGGGGAGAGACCCAGTACTTC. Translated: CASSAGTSGGGETQYF.

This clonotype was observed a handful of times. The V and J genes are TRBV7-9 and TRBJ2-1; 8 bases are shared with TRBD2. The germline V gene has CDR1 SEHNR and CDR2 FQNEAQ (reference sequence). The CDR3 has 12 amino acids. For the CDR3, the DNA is TGTTCCGAACGGGGGGGGTCCAATGAGCAGTTCTTC. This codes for CSERGGSNEQFF.

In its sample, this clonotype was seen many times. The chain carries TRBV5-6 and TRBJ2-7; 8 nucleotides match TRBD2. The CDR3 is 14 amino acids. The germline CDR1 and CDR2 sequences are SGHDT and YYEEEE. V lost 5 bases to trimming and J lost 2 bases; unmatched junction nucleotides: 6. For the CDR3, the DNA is TGTGCCAGCAGTCGGACTAGCCAGACCTACGAGCAGTACTTC. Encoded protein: CASSRTSQTYEQYF.